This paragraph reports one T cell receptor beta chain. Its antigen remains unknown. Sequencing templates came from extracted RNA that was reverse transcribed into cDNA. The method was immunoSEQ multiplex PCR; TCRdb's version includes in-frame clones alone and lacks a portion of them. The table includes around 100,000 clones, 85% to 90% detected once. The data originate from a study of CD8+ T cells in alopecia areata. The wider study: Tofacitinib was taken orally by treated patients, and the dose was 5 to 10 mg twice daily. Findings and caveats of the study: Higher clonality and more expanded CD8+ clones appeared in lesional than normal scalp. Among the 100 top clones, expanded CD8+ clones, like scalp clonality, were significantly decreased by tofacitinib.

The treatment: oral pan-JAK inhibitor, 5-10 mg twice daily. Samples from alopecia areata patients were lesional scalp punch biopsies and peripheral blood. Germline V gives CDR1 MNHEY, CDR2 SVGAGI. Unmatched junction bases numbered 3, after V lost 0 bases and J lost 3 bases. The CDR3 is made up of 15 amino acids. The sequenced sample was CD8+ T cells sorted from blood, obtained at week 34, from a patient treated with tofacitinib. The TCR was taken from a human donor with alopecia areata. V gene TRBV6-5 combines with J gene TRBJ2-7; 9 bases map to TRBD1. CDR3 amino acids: CASSYSGDRDYEQYF. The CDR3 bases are TGTGCCAGCAGTTACTCTGGGGACAGGGACTACGAGCAGTACTTC.